This passage covers 30 T cell receptor beta chains from one sample sequenced in a study of blood T cells in healthy people across ages. The second PCR ran about 6 to 12 cycles with a sample-barcoded 5' primer and J-beta primers. TCRdb re-analysed the 5' RACE reads in MiXCR, keeping a single row per CDR3 protein. The table records more than 650,000 distinct CDR3 sequences, about 24% of them present only once. Sequenced: blood. These receptors came from a man between 65 and 80 years old in good health.

This clonotype was seen a single time. V usage is TRBV7-8 and J usage is TRBJ2-3; TRBD1 aligns across 7 bases. The CDR3 is 16 amino acids. V lost 5 bases and J lost 1; bases outside the gene matches: 9. Germline CDR1 SGHVS, CDR2 FQNEAQ. The DNA for the CDR3 is TGTGCCAGCAGCCTTAACAGGGGAAGGGGCACAGATACGCAGTATTTT. This codes for CASSLNRGRGTDTQYF.

This rearrangement joins TRBV15 to TRBJ2-4; 7 bases are a match to TRBD1. V dropped 0 bases and J dropped 4; count of bases not matched to a gene: 3. The CDR3 has 15 amino acids. Per the germline V gene, CDR1 is LNHNV and CDR2 is YYDKDF (reference sequence). CDR3 residues: CATSREQGLKNIQYF. The CDR3, as DNA: TGTGCCACCAGCAGAGAACAGGGGCTAAAAAACATTCAGTACTTC.

The chain carries TRBV6-6 and TRBJ2-7, with D perhaps matching TRBD1 or TRBD2 (6 bases each). CDR3 length: 16 amino acids. Germline CDR1 and CDR2: MNHNY and SVGAGI (reference sequence). Between the trimmed V and J ends, which lost 2 bases and 0 bases, there was a span of 14 bases. The chain's CDR3 is CASSYGGLLGSYEQYF. CDR3 in DNA: TGTGCCAGCAGTTACGGGGGGCTCCTCGGCTCCTACGAGCAGTACTTC.

This chain uses TRBV10-3 with TRBJ2-2; 8 nucleotides agree with TRBD2. This CDR3 has 14 residues. Per germline, CDR1 ENHRY and CDR2 SYGVKD. Trimming removed 10 bases from V and 0 bases from J; junction bases left unmatched: 4. CDR3 sequence (DNA): TGTGCCACCGGCGGGGGGACGAACACCGGGGAGCTGTTTTTT. This codes for CATGGGTNTGELFF.

CDR3 residues: CASSGSWAGELFF. In DNA, the CDR3 is TGTGCCAGCAGTGGCTCCTGGGCCGGGGAGCTGTTTTTT. The chain joins TRBV6-1 to TRBJ2-2, with D unclear. The V end lost 4 bases, the J end lost 6 bases, and 9 bases lay between the germline ends. Germline V gene sequence: CDR1 MNHNS, CDR2 SASEGT. This CDR3 contains 13 residues.

This clonotype has a handful of counts. The chain employs TRBV29-1 and TRBJ2-4; 8 nucleotides agree with TRBD2. The CDR3 spans 14 residues. V was pared by 3 bases and J by 9 bases, with 10 bases of the junction left unmatched. CDR1 SQVTM and CDR2 ANQGSEA come from the germline V gene. This chain's CDR3 is CSVDALAGSGIQYF. In DNA form, the CDR3 reads TGCAGCGTTGATGCCCTAGCGGGTTCTGGCATTCAGTACTTC. The variable domain in full, with the rest retrieved from reference TRBV29-1 and TRBJ2-4, is SAVISQKPSRDICQRGTSLTIQCQVDSQVTMMFWYRQQPGQSLTLIATANQGSEATYESGFVIDKFPISRPNLTFSTLTVSNMSPEDSSIYLCSVDALAGSGIQYFGAGTRLSVL.

This clonotype was counted only a few times. The V call is TRBV11-2, the J call TRBJ2-1, with D maybe TRBD1 (5 bases). The J call may not be correct, given that the DNA end is closer to TRBJ2-5. Germline V gene data show CDR1 as SGHAT and CDR2 as FQNNGV. CDR3 length equals 13 residues. The DNA for the CDR3 is TGTGCCAGCAGCTTCGCAGGGTCGAAGACCCAGTACTTC. Translating it yields CASSFAGSKTQYF.

This chain uses TRBV6-5 with TRBJ2-1; 7 positions agree with TRBD2. This CDR3 region has 14 residues. V lost 7 bases, J lost 2 bases, and 5 bases stayed unmatched. The V gene's germline CDR1 is MNHEY and CDR2 SVGAGI. The CDR3 here is CASKGLAAYNEQFF. As DNA, the CDR3 is TGTGCCAGCAAAGGTCTAGCGGCCTACAATGAGCAGTTCTTC.

This clonotype was seen a few times. This rearrangement joins TRBV12-3 or TRBV12-4 to TRBJ1-2; TRBD1 might be the D (5 bases). Trimming removed 1 base from V and 5 bases from J, with 23 bases in between. This CDR3 spans 18 amino acids. CDR3: CASSLGGIRGGKGYGYTF. CDR3 nucleotides: TGTGCCAGCAGTTTAGGGGGGATACGCGGAGGTAAAGGTTATGGCTACACCTTC.

This clonotype was seen a handful of times. The chain combines TRBV7-6 with TRBJ1-3, with D perhaps matching TRBD1 (6 bases). The V gene's germline CDR1 is SGHVS and CDR2 FNYEAQ. The CDR3 is made up of 14 amino acids. V was clipped by 7 bases and J by 2 bases, with 12 bases between them. CDR3 nucleotide sequence: TGTGCCAGCAAAAACAGGGAGGCTGGAAACACCATATATTTT. Amino acid sequence: CASKNREAGNTIYF. Full variable domain (outside the CDR3, taken from reference TRBV7-6 and TRBJ1-3): GAGVSQSPRYKVTKRGQDVALRCDPISGHVSLYWYRQALGQGPEFLTYFNYEAQQDKSGLPNDRFSAERPEGSISTLTIQRTEQRDSAMYRCASKNREAGNTIYFGEGSWLTVV.

The V and J genes are TRBV20-1 and TRBJ2-7, with D uncertain. This CDR3 has 12 amino acids. Per germline, CDR1 DFQATT and CDR2 SNEGSKA (reference sequence). With 6 bases removed from V and 6 bases from J, the gap between germline ends came to 15 bases. The CDR3 sequence: CSAVTMVAEQYF. CDR3 DNA sequence: TGCAGTGCGGTTACTATGGTTGCCGAGCAGTACTTC.

This clonotype was found a few times. J is TRBJ1-5 and V is TRBV15, with 9 bases matching TRBD1. Germline V gives CDR1 LNHNV, CDR2 YYDKDF (reference sequence). The ends lost 2 bases at V and 5 bases at J; junction bases unmatched: 7. CDR3 length: 16 residues. CDR3 coding DNA: TGTGCCACCAGCAGAACCCCACGGGACAGGGATCAGCCCCAGCATTTT. Protein product: CATSRTPRDRDQPQHF.

The chain combines TRBV28 with TRBJ1-2; 10 bases are shared with TRBD1. V trimming: 6 bases; J trimming: 0 bases; junction bases outside the gene matches: 4. There are 15 residues in the CDR3. CDR1 and CDR2 (germline): MDHEN, SYDVKM. The DNA of the CDR3 is TGTGCCAGCAGGACAGGGGGCACAGCTAACTATGGCTACACCTTC. Amino acid sequence: CASRTGGTANYGYTF.

The CDR3 DNA is TGTGCCAGCAGCAACCGGGACTCCTATGACAATGAGCAGTTCTTC. Encoded protein: CASSNRDSYDNEQFF. This chain connects TRBV5-5 to TRBJ2-1, with TRBD2 as a possible D gene (6 bases). This CDR3 contains 15 residues. The germline gives CDR1 SGHKS, CDR2 YYEKEE (reference sequence). V lost 4 bases and J 5 bases, leaving 16 bases between the germline ends.

The chain couples TRBV10-3 to TRBJ2-7; perhaps TRBD1 as D (5 bases). The tail of the sequence fits TRBJ2-1 better, so the J call may be wrong. Germline V gene lookup returns CDR1 ENHRY and CDR2 SYGVKD. The CDR3 is made up of 12 amino acids. CDR3 bases: TGTGCCATCCGGACAAGCAGCAATGAGCAGTTCTTC. Translating gives CAIRTSSNEQFF.

Worth noting for this clonotype: A junction end diverges from the germline sequence, so it may reflect a read error. V is TRBV12-3 or TRBV12-4 and J is TRBJ2-3; 13 nucleotides align to TRBD2. The CDR3 is 16 residues long. The CDR3 loop is CACRTGTSGITDTQYF. In nucleotides, the CDR3 is TGTGCCTGCAGAACCGGGACTAGCGGGATCACAGATACGCAGTATTTT.

The rearrangement joins TRBV6-1 to TRBJ1-5; perhaps TRBD1 as D (6 bases). CDR1 MNHNS and CDR2 SASEGT come from the germline V gene. Trimming removed 4 bases at V and 0 bases at J, with 16 bases between. This CDR3 is 17 amino acids long. The CDR3 DNA follows: TGTGCCAGCAGTGTCGGACAGCCGCTCTATAGCAATCAGCCCCAGCATTTT. Translation gives CASSVGQPLYSNQPQHF.

This clonotype was detected ten times or more. The rearrangement links TRBV12-3 or TRBV12-4 to TRBJ2-5; TRBD1 matches at 9 bases. The J call could be wrong; TRBJ2-7 is a better fit for the DNA end. The CDR3 contains 15 residues. CDR3 nucleotide sequence: TGTGCCAGCAGTTCACCCGGGACAGGGTCCTACGAGCAGTACTTC. Its protein product is CASSSPGTGSYEQYF.

J is TRBJ2-2 and V is TRBV15, with 9 bases matching TRBD2. The V segment lost 6 bases and the J segment 2 bases; nucleotides outside the gene matches: 4. Germline loops: CDR1 LNHNV, CDR2 YYDKDF (reference sequence). There are 15 residues in the CDR3. The CDR3: CATSRGLANTGELFF. The CDR3 DNA sequence: TGTGCCACCAGTAGGGGACTAGCAAACACCGGGGAGCTGTTTTTT. Full variable domain (rest looked up from reference TRBV15 and TRBJ2-2): DAMVIQNPRYQVTQFGKPVTLSCSQTLNHNVMYWYQQKSSQAPKLLFHYYDKDFNNEADTPDNFQSRRPNTSFCFLDIRSPGLGDTAMYLCATSRGLANTGELFFGEGSRLTVL.

This clonotype was counted between two and nine times. The gene calls are TRBV11-2 and TRBJ2-5, with TRBD1 as a possible D gene (5 bases). This CDR3 region has 14 residues. The V and J ends lost 2 bases and 3 bases respectively, with 10 bases between them. Germline-derived CDR1 and CDR2 are SGHAT and FQNNGV. This CDR3 reads CASSLFKGEETQYF. CDR3 bases: TGTGCCAGCAGCTTATTCAAAGGGGAAGAGACCCAGTACTTC.

This clonotype came up a few times. The chain carries TRBV5-1 and TRBJ1-4; the match to TRBD1 covers 8 bases. CDR3 size: 16 residues. Trimming removed 4 bases from V and 2 bases from J; junction bases left unmatched: 7. The germline gives CDR1 SGHRS, CDR2 YFSETQ. CDR3 sequence (DNA): TGCGCCAGCAGCATTTCGACAGGGGCCACTAATGAAAAACTGTTTTTT. Translated: CASSISTGATNEKLFF.

The V call is TRBV20-1, the J call TRBJ2-1; TRBD1 might be the D (5 bases). TRBJ2-7 matches the DNA end more closely, so the J call is doubtful. CDR3 length: 13 residues. Per the germline V gene, CDR1 is DFQATT and CDR2 is SNEGSKA (reference sequence). The DNA of the CDR3 is TGCAGTGCATGGGGCACAGAATCCTACGAGCAGTACTTC. Translated: CSAWGTESYEQYF.

A few counts support this clonotype. V is TRBV5-5 and J is TRBJ1-1; 8 bases are shared with TRBD1. J lost 4 bases, V lost 2 bases, and 10 bases had no gene match. Germline lookup yields CDR1 SGHKS and CDR2 YYEKEE (reference sequence). This CDR3 spans 16 amino acids. The CDR3 DNA reads as TGTGCCAGCAGCTTCTGGCAGGGGGCGCCGGGCACTGAAGCTTTCTTT. Residues: CASSFWQGAPGTEAFF.

The CDR3 nucleotides are TGTGCCAGCAGTTTCGAGGGTCTCGCGGGGGACGAGCAGTACTTC. The encoded protein is CASSFEGLAGDEQYF. The chain is built from TRBV12-3 or TRBV12-4 and TRBJ2-5; the match to TRBD2 covers 7 bases. The J call is doubtful: the DNA matches TRBJ2-7 better. The CDR3 length is 15 residues.

This clonotype has only a few counts. The chain recombines TRBV28 with TRBJ2-3, with no clear D. CDR3 size: 15 residues. The germline V and J ends were trimmed by 8 bases and 2 bases, with 17 bases remaining between them. The V gene's germline CDR1 is MDHEN and CDR2 SYDVKM. CDR3 region: CASVPRPQYTDTQYF. CDR3 DNA: TGTGCCAGCGTCCCTAGGCCGCAATACACAGATACGCAGTATTTT.

This clonotype was counted between two and nine times. The chain links TRBV24-1 to TRBJ2-3; TRBD1 is a possible D gene (5 bases). Germline CDR1 is KGHDR and CDR2 is SFDVKD. The V and J ends lost 4 bases and 5 bases respectively, with 12 bases between them. This CDR3 region has 14 residues. The CDR3 protein is CATSDRGREDTQYF. Written as DNA, the CDR3 is TGTGCCACCAGTGACCGCGGCAGGGAAGATACGCAGTATTTT.

The CDR3, as DNA: TGCAGTGCTAGTAGCCCGCTGGGAAGCAATCAGCCCCAGCATTTT. Its translation: CSASSPLGSNQPQHF. The chain has TRBV20-1 and TRBJ1-5; D not resolved. CDR1 and CDR2 (germline): DFQATT, SNEGSKA (reference sequence). V was trimmed by 3 bases and J by 1 base, leaving 13 bases between them. CDR3 size: 15 residues.

This clonotype was detected only a few times. The chain links TRBV7-9 to TRBJ2-7, with D maybe TRBD2 (5 bases). V was clipped by 5 bases and J by 6 bases, with 17 bases between them. CDR1 is SEHNR and CDR2 is FQNEAQ in the germline V gene (reference sequence). The CDR3 is 14 residues long. CDR3 sequence (DNA): TGTGCCAGCAGCGCCCGGACTGCCTTCGGCGAGCAGTACTTC. Its protein product is CASSARTAFGEQYF.

The J gene is TRBJ2-3, the V gene TRBV12-3 or TRBV12-4; TRBD1 aligns across 9 bases. This CDR3 has 15 residues. The junction had 6 bases not matched to a gene; V was cut back by 5 bases and J by 3 bases. The CDR3 DNA reads TGTGCCAGCAGTCAAAAGGGACAGGGAACAGATACGCAGTATTTT. Protein product: CASSQKGQGTDTQYF.

This clonotype was seen only a few times. The gene calls are TRBV5-1 and TRBJ2-5; D is unresolved. TRBJ2-7 matches the DNA end more closely, so the J call is doubtful. The CDR3 spans 12 residues. Germline lookup yields CDR1 SGHRS and CDR2 YFSETQ. The CDR3 region is CASRSVQYEQYF. The DNA for the CDR3 is TGCGCCAGCAGGTCCGTTCAATACGAGCAGTACTTC.